These T cell receptor beta chains were read from a single sample in a study of T cell responses to AZD1222 COVID-19 vaccine. TCRdb's copy holds only in-frame clones and misses some; the assay was immunoSEQ multiplex PCR. The repertoire holds around 140,000 clones, 90% seen once, with around 1.6% in the top ten. Here the sequenced sample was peripheral blood, taken on day 0 of AZD1222 vaccination. Every receptor here comes from an adult in good health. Both conserved end residues are part of each CDR3. A D gene is named only where the DNA matches it firmly. Some rows have no size entry. The others give once, few or many, or a class for an expanded clone.

CDR3 length	clone size	V gene	D gene	J gene	CDR3 protein	CDR3 DNA
15	NA	TRBV18	TRBD1	TRBJ1-5	CASSPDDRVNQPQHF	TGTGCCAGCTCACCTGATGACAGGGTCAATCAGCCCCAGCATTTT
12	NA	TRBV28	NA	TRBJ1-2	CASAPGHYGYTF	TGTGCCAGCGCCCCTGGCCACTATGGCTACACCTTC
14	NA	TRBV6-5	NA	TRBJ2-1	CASRNGTWPNEQFF	TGTGCCAGCAGAAACGGGACTTGGCCCAATGAGCAGTTCTTC
15	NA	TRBV6-5	TRBD2	TRBJ2-3	CASEVGRGVTDTQYF	TGTGCCAGCGAGGTCGGGCGGGGGGTCACAGATACGCAGTATTTT
15	NA	TRBV9	TRBD1	TRBJ2-4	CASSVGGQGKNIQYF	TGTGCCAGCAGCGTGGGTGGACAGGGGAAAAACATTCAGTACTTC
15	NA	TRBV7-9	NA	TRBJ1-2	CASSFGRDGGYGYTF	TGTGCCAGCAGCTTTGGGAGGGACGGTGGATATGGCTACACCTTC
16	NA	TRBV7-8	NA	TRBJ1-2	CASTVRQNSPFYGYTF	TGTGCCAGCACCGTAAGACAGAACAGCCCTTTCTATGGCTACACCTTC
12	once	TRBV13	NA	TRBJ2-7	CASSLVRDEQYF	TGTGCCAGCAGCTTAGTACGCGACGAGCAGTACTTC
14	NA	TRBV7-8	TRBD2	TRBJ2-5	CASSLTSPEETQYF	TGTGCCAGCAGTCTGACTAGCCCCGAAGAGACCCAGTACTTC
12	NA	TRBV10-3	NA	TRBJ2-1	CAISEQNNEQFF	TGTGCCATCAGTGAGCAAAACAATGAGCAGTTCTTC
16	NA	TRBV24-1	TRBD2	TRBJ2-2	CATSAPGGLVPGELFF	TGTGCCACCAGTGCTCCGGGGGGACTAGTTCCCGGGGAGCTGTTTTTT
12	NA	TRBV7-2	NA	TRBJ2-4	CASSFTAGAQYF	TGTGCCAGCAGCTTTACCGCCGGGGCCCAGTACTTC
14	NA	TRBV20-1	NA	TRBJ1-5	CSASRWASNQPQHF	TGCAGTGCTAGTCGTTGGGCCAGCAATCAGCCCCAGCATTTT
17	few	TRBV4-2	NA	TRBJ2-4	CASSQDQGRTGKNIQYF	TGTGCCAGCAGCCAAGATCAGGGGCGGACTGGCAAAAACATTCAGTACTTC
13	NA	TRBV30	NA	TRBJ1-1	CAWRNMLNTEAFF	TGTGCCTGGAGGAACATGCTGAACACTGAAGCTTTCTTT
16	NA	TRBV7-8	NA	TRBJ1-2	CASSSADRATFYGYTF	TGTGCCAGCAGCTCCGCGGACAGAGCGACTTTCTATGGCTACACCTTC
12	NA	TRBV18	NA	TRBJ1-2	CASSPGGLGYTF	TGTGCCAGCTCACCCGGGGGCCTAGGCTACACCTTC
15	NA	TRBV6-1	NA	TRBJ2-5	CASSHEGTIKETQYF	TGTGCCAGCAGTCACGAGGGCACCATAAAGGAGACCCAGTACTTC
15	NA	TRBV7-3	TRBD1	TRBJ1-6	CASSARTGSNSPLHF	TGTGCCAGCAGCGCGAGGACAGGGTCCAATTCACCCCTCCACTTT
18	once	TRBV9	NA	TRBJ2-3	CASSVWGPGTPSLDTQYF	TGTGCCAGCAGCGTATGGGGCCCCGGGACTCCCTCCTTAGATACGCAGTATTTT
17	once	TRBV27	TRBD1	TRBJ1-5	CASSPNRGLGPNQPQHF	TGTGCCAGCAGTCCGAACAGGGGGCTCGGCCCCAATCAGCCCCAGCATTTT
17	NA	TRBV4-1	TRBD2	TRBJ2-1	CASSQVSGGGRYNEQFF	TGCGCCAGCAGCCAAGTATCCGGCGGGGGGCGTTACAATGAGCAGTTCTTC
14	NA	TRBV5-5	NA	TRBJ2-3	CASSLTAGTDTQYF	TGTGCCAGCAGCTTGACTGCCGGTACAGATACGCAGTATTTT
15	NA	TRBV7-2	TRBD1	TRBJ1-5	CASSFDRGEAQPQHF	TGTGCCAGCAGCTTCGACAGGGGGGAGGCTCAGCCCCAGCATTTT
12	NA	TRBV29-1	NA	TRBJ2-7	CSVARDTYEQYF	TGCAGCGTTGCTCGGGACACCTACGAGCAGTACTTC
16	NA	TRBV7-2	NA	TRBJ1-1	CASSLGSQARNTEAFF	TGTGCCAGCAGCTTAGGGTCACAGGCTAGGAACACTGAAGCTTTCTTT
11	NA	TRBV20-1	TRBD1	TRBJ1-5	CSATQGQPQHF	TGCAGTGCTACACAGGGGCAGCCCCAGCATTTT
12	NA	TRBV12-3/TRBV12-4	NA	TRBJ2-7	CASSFTDLEQYF	TGTGCCAGCAGTTTTACAGACCTCGAGCAGTACTTC
14	NA	TRBV28	NA	TRBJ2-5	CASSPQRSVGTQYF	TGTGCCAGCAGTCCTCAGCGGTCCGTGGGGACCCAGTACTTC
19	NA	TRBV6-4	TRBD1	TRBJ1-3	CASSDSVSGQWATGNTIYF	TGTGCCAGCAGTGACTCTGTTTCGGGACAGTGGGCTACTGGAAACACCATATATTTT
15	NA	TRBV15	NA	TRBJ2-7	CATSRARDTSYEQYF	TGTGCCACCAGCAGGGCCCGGGACACATCCTACGAGCAGTACTTC
17	NA	TRBV29-1	NA	TRBJ2-1	CSVEGEGGGPIYNEQFF	TGCAGCGTTGAGGGGGAAGGTGGGGGACCCATCTACAATGAGCAGTTCTTC
14	few	TRBV4-3	NA	TRBJ2-1	CASSQDTPIGEQFF	TGCGCCAGCAGCCAAGATACCCCTATAGGTGAGCAGTTCTTC
14	NA	TRBV6-5	NA	TRBJ2-5	CASSPGPGRETQYF	TGTGCCAGCAGTCCTGGACCGGGACGAGAGACCCAGTACTTC
16	NA	TRBV19	TRBD1	TRBJ2-5	CASSIPGTGHQETQYF	TGTGCCAGTAGTATCCCCGGGACAGGGCATCAAGAGACCCAGTACTTC
16	NA	TRBV3-1/TRBV3-2	NA	TRBJ1-2	CASSPSVGGTITGYTF	TGTGCCAGCAGCCCTAGTGTCGGCGGCACTATAACCGGCTACACCTTC
15	few	TRBV27	NA	TRBJ1-3	CASSLGGPSGNTIYF	TGTGCCAGCAGTTTAGGGGGACCCTCTGGAAACACCATATATTTT
17	NA	TRBV5-6	TRBD2	TRBJ2-2	CASSLGPGLTNTGELFF	TGTGCCAGCAGCTTGGGTCCGGGACTAACGAACACCGGGGAGCTGTTTTTT
15	NA	TRBV27	NA	TRBJ1-3	CASSLSDRPGNTIYF	TGTGCCAGCAGTTTATCGGACCGTCCTGGAAACACCATATATTTT
13	few	TRBV7-9	NA	TRBJ2-7	CASSSSTDYEQYF	TGTGCCAGCAGCTCCTCGACGGACTACGAGCAGTACTTC
15	NA	TRBV5-1	NA	TRBJ2-3	CASRTAGRSTDTQYF	TGCGCCAGCAGGACGGCGGGCCGCAGCACAGATACGCAGTATTTT
16	NA	TRBV15	TRBD1	TRBJ1-1	CATSRGGTAQNTEAFF	TGTGCCACCAGCAGGGGGGGGACAGCGCAAAACACTGAAGCTTTCTTT
14	NA	TRBV7-6	NA	TRBJ1-1	CASSSGGRDTEAFF	TGTGCCAGCAGCTCGGGAGGGAGGGACACTGAAGCTTTCTTT
15	NA	TRBV12-5	NA	TRBJ2-3	CASGLGAVEGDTQYF	TGTGCTAGTGGTTTGGGGGCAGTCGAGGGAGATACGCAGTATTTT
17	NA	TRBV12-5	NA	TRBJ1-3	CASGTVERPHSGNTIYF	TGTGCTAGTGGTACCGTGGAAAGGCCTCACTCTGGAAACACCATATATTTT
17	NA	TRBV5-1	NA	TRBJ2-1	CASSLAIGPPSYNEQFF	TGCGCCAGCAGCTTGGCCATTGGTCCCCCCTCCTACAATGAGCAGTTCTTC
16	NA	TRBV7-8	NA	TRBJ1-5	CASSPWGGVEDQPQHF	TGTGCCAGCAGCCCGTGGGGAGGGGTAGAAGATCAGCCCCAGCATTTT
14	NA	TRBV13	NA	TRBJ2-7	CASSLAGGPAEQYF	TGTGCCAGCAGCTTAGCTGGGGGGCCTGCCGAGCAGTACTTC
15	NA	TRBV7-2	NA	TRBJ1-2	CASSLSPRLMRGYTF	TGTGCCAGCAGCTTATCCCCAAGACTTATGCGGGGCTACACCTTC
17	NA	TRBV19	TRBD2	TRBJ2-7	CASSTRGGGATAYEQYF	TGTGCCAGTAGTACAAGAGGCGGGGGGGCTACAGCCTACGAGCAGTACTTC